Listed below are T cell receptor beta chains from one sample, sequenced in a study of blood T cell repertoires in COVID-19. Sequencing was performed with immunoSEQ multiplex PCR; in TCRdb, only in-frame clones are kept and a portion is missing. The table has about 36,000 clones, approximately 80% seen once. What was sequenced was peripheral blood. The source is a human donor in a cohort sampled during active or convalescent COVID-19. The donor label of this sample is uncertain. Each CDR3 is given with its conserved first and last residue. Fields, in order: clone size, V gene, J gene, D gene, CDR3 protein, CDR3 DNA. The D gene is left open where the match is weak. The listing skips clone size in some rows; elsewhere it reads once, few, many or a size class.

few	TRBV7-8	TRBJ1-4	TRBD1	CASSAPRQGRNEKLFF	TGTGCCAGCAGCGCGCCCCGACAGGGGAGGAATGAAAAACTGTTTTTT
-	TRBV7-9	TRBJ1-1	-	CASSLSGEQAGGAFF	TGTGCCAGCAGCTTAAGTGGTGAGCAGGCCGGGGGAGCTTTCTTT
-	TRBV15	TRBJ2-3	-	CATSRGTRADTQYF	TGTGCCACCAGCAGAGGGACCAGGGCAGATACGCAGTATTTT
once	TRBV5-6	TRBJ1-3	-	CASSLDWGAGNTIYF	TGTGCCAGCAGCTTGGATTGGGGGGCTGGAAACACCATATATTTT
-	TRBV19	TRBJ2-5	TRBD1	CASSIDLGRQGRRETQYF	TGTGCCAGTAGTATAGATCTGGGTAGACAGGGGAGAAGAGAGACCCAGTACTTC
-	TRBV5-1	TRBJ2-5	TRBD1	CASRGQGGETQYF	TGCGCCAGCAGGGGACAGGGGGGAGAGACCCAGTACTTC
-	TRBV11-2	TRBJ2-7	-	CASSLRYPYEQYF	TGTGCCAGCAGCTTGAGGTACCCCTACGAGCAGTACTTC
few	TRBV29-1	TRBJ1-2	-	CSVSSNYGYTF	TGCAGCGTTTCTTCTAACTATGGCTACACCTTC
-	TRBV6-5	TRBJ2-7	-	CASRNRQYEQYF	TGTGCCAGCAGAAACAGACAGTACGAGCAGTACTTC
-	TRBV14	TRBJ2-7	-	CASSQAGSFRYEQYF	TGTGCCAGCAGCCAAGCGGGGAGCTTCCGCTACGAGCAGTACTTC
-	TRBV5-6	TRBJ2-7	-	CASSLLTSGQYF	TGTGCCAGCAGCTTGCTAACCTCTGGGCAGTACTTC
many	TRBV7-9	TRBJ1-2	-	CASSLAGGTNYGYTF	TGTGCCAGCAGCTTAGCCGGGGGAACAAACTATGGCTACACCTTC
-	TRBV4-2	TRBJ1-1	TRBD1	CASSPMGQGSNTEAFF	TGTGCCAGCAGCCCGATGGGACAGGGGTCGAACACTGAAGCTTTCTTT
-	TRBV11-2	TRBJ2-3	-	CASSSLRGDTQYF	TGTGCCAGCAGCTCCCTTAGAGGAGATACGCAGTATTTT
-	TRBV11-3	TRBJ1-2	-	CASSMEGAYYGYTF	TGTGCCAGCAGTATGGAAGGGGCTTACTATGGCTACACCTTC
-	TRBV4-2	TRBJ2-7	TRBD1	CASSQEMGQGIYEQYF	TGTGCCAGCAGCCAAGAAATGGGACAGGGGATCTACGAGCAGTACTTC
many	TRBV27	TRBJ1-2	-	CASTNLPKELFYGYTF	TGTGCCAGCACCAATCTCCCTAAGGAGCTGTTCTATGGCTACACCTTC
-	TRBV10-3	TRBJ2-7	-	CAISGNSAHKAYEQYF	TGTGCCATCAGTGGAAATAGCGCGCACAAAGCCTACGAGCAGTACTTC
-	TRBV29-1	TRBJ1-5	TRBD1	CSVARDRDQPQHF	TGCAGCGTTGCCCGGGACAGGGATCAGCCCCAGCATTTT
-	TRBV5-1	TRBJ1-1	-	CASSLGGGGRHTEAFF	TGCGCCAGCAGCTTGGGGGGCGGAGGGAGGCACACTGAAGCTTTCTTT
-	TRBV24-1	TRBJ2-1	TRBD2	CATSDPPRWAGGYNEQFF	TGTGCCACCAGTGATCCACCGAGGTGGGCGGGAGGGTACAATGAGCAGTTCTTC
-	TRBV6-5	TRBJ1-6	-	CASSWGANSPLHF	TGTGCCAGCAGTTGGGGAGCTAATTCACCCCTCCACTTT
-	TRBV23-1	TRBJ2-7	-	CASTTTEGEGTYEQYF	TGCGCCAGCACGACGACAGAGGGGGAGGGGACCTACGAGCAGTACTTC
-	TRBV5-1	TRBJ2-6	-	CASSFEAGSGANVLTF	TGCGCCAGCAGCTTTGAAGCCGGCTCTGGGGCCAACGTCCTGACTTTC
-	TRBV27	TRBJ1-4	-	CASSPYSGEKLFF	TGTGCCAGCAGTCCGTACAGTGGCGAAAAACTGTTTTTT
-	TRBV6-2/TRBV6-3	TRBJ1-1	-	CASSQGLEAFF	TGTGCCAGCAGTCAGGGGTTGGAAGCTTTCTTT
-	TRBV9	TRBJ1-1	-	CASSDLRRGRRAFF	TGTGCCAGCAGCGACCTCCGGCGGGGAAGACGGGCTTTCTTT
-	TRBV6-2/TRBV6-3	TRBJ1-1	-	CASSTLHRTHEAFF	TGTGCCAGCAGTACGCTTCACAGAACCCATGAAGCTTTCTTT
-	TRBV3-1/TRBV3-2	TRBJ2-3	-	CASRDARGDTDTQYF	TGTGCCAGCCGGGATGCCAGGGGGGACACAGATACGCAGTATTTT
-	TRBV19	TRBJ1-6	-	CASSYPDRNNSPLHF	TGTGCCAGTAGTTACCCGGACAGAAATAATTCACCCCTCCACTTT
-	TRBV10-1	TRBJ2-1	-	CASSARGSGLNEQFF	TGCGCCAGCAGTGCACGAGGGAGCGGGCTTAATGAGCAGTTCTTC
-	TRBV5-4	TRBJ2-7	TRBD2	CASSFSLGSGYEQYF	TGTGCCAGCAGCTTCAGTTTGGGTAGCGGGTACGAGCAGTACTTC
once	TRBV9	TRBJ2-1	TRBD2	CASSDPWGGSYNEQFF	TGTGCCAGCAGCGACCCGTGGGGGGGGTCCTACAATGAGCAGTTCTTC
-	TRBV28	TRBJ1-4	-	CASSIPGYENEKLFF	TGTGCCAGCTCTATCCCCGGTTACGAGAATGAAAAACTGTTTTTT
many	TRBV7-9	TRBJ2-3	-	CASSLGSAGERTDTQYF	TGTGCCAGCAGCTTAGGTTCGGCTGGCGAGAGGACAGATACGCAGTATTTT
few	TRBV4-1	TRBJ2-7	TRBD2	CASSPLPGLASEQYF	TGCGCCAGCAGCCCCCTCCCGGGACTAGCATCCGAGCAGTACTTC
once	TRBV7-9	TRBJ1-2	-	CASSLGGGGYRNYGYTF	TGTGCCAGCAGCCTAGGGGGAGGGGGTTATCGGAACTATGGCTACACCTTC
once	TRBV7-6	TRBJ1-1	-	CASSTVTSGLTEAFF	TGTGCCAGCAGCACAGTGACCTCAGGGCTCACTGAAGCTTTCTTT
-	TRBV7-3	TRBJ2-7	TRBD2	CASSLMASGRAEEQYF	TGTGCCAGCAGCTTAATGGCTAGCGGGAGGGCGGAAGAGCAGTACTTC
-	TRBV5-5	TRBJ1-6	-	CASSRGPVWDNSPLHF	TGTGCCAGCAGCCGCGGTCCGGTTTGGGATAATTCACCCCTCCACTTT
-	TRBV30	TRBJ2-6	-	CAWTPSVANVLTF	TGTGCCTGGACCCCTAGTGTGGCCAACGTCCTGACTTTC
-	TRBV7-8	TRBJ2-2	-	CASSLRGTTAGELFF	TGTGCCAGCAGCTTAAGGGGGACAACAGCCGGGGAGCTGTTTTTT
-	TRBV19	TRBJ1-2	-	CASTPSLDRWGYTF	TGTGCCAGTACCCCTTCCCTGGACAGATGGGGCTACACCTTC
-	TRBV14	TRBJ1-2	TRBD1	CASSQRQGNYGYTF	TGTGCCAGCAGCCAACGACAGGGGAACTATGGCTACACCTTC
-	TRBV30	TRBJ2-3	TRBD2	CAWRRTSGSTDTQYF	TGTGCCTGGAGACGGACTAGCGGGAGCACAGATACGCAGTATTTT
-	TRBV12-3/TRBV12-4	TRBJ2-7	-	CASSSDRYEQYF	TGTGCCAGCAGTTCGGACAGATACGAGCAGTACTTC
once	TRBV4-3	TRBJ2-7	-	CASSQDVGRHYEQYF	TGCGCCAGCAGCCAAGATGTAGGCAGACACTACGAGCAGTACTTC